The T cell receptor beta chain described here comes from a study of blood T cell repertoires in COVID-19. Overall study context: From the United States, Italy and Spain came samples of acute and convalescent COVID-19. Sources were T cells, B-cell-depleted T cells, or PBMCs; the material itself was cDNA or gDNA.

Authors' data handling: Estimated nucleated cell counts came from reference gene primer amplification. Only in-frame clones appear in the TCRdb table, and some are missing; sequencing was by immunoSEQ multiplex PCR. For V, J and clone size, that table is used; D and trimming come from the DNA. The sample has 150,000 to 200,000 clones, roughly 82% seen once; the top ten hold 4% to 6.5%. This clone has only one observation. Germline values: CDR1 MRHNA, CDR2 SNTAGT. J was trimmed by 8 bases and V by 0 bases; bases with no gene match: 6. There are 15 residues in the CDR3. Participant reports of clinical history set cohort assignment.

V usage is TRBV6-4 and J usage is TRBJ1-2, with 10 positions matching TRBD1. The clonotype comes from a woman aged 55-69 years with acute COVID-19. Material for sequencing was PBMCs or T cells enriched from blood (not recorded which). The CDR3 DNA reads TGTGCCAGCAGTGACTCCCGGGACAGGGGTCGAGGCTACACCTTC. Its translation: CASSDSRDRGRGYTF.